The present entry profiles one T cell receptor (beta chain) with its context. V was shortened by 3 bases and J by 10 bases, with 10 bases between the two germline ends. Germline CDR1 SGHTA, CDR2 FQGTGA. This CDR3 is built from 13 residues. This record comes from a study of blood T cell repertoires in COVID-19. Using immunoSEQ multiplex PCR, the repertoire was profiled, and TCRdb retains in-frame clones only, with some absent. The table shows about 280,000 clones, with 88% occurring only once. Sample: PBMCs or T cells enriched from blood (not recorded which). This TCR derives from a woman in her fifties or sixties in a cohort exposed to, infected with or recovered from COVID-19 (not recorded which). The rearrangement uses TRBV7-3 and TRBJ1-6; D is perhaps TRBD1 (5 bases). The CDR3 DNA is TGTGCCAGCAGCTTGACGGGGGGATCACCCCTCCACTTT. This codes for CASSLTGGSPLHF.